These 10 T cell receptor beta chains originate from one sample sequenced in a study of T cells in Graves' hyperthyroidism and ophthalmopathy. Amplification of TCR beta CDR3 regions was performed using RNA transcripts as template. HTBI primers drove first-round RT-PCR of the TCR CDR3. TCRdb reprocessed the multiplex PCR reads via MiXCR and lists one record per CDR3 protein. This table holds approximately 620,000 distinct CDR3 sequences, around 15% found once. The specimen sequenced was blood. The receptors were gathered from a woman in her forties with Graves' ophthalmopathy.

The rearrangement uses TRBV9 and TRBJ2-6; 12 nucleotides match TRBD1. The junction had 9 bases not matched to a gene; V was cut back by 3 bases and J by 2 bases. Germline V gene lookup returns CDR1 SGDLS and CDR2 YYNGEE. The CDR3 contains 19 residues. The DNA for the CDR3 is TGTGCCAGCAGCGCCACGCCGGGACAGGGGGCGACTGGGGCCAACGTCCTGACTTTC. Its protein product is CASSATPGQGATGANVLTF.

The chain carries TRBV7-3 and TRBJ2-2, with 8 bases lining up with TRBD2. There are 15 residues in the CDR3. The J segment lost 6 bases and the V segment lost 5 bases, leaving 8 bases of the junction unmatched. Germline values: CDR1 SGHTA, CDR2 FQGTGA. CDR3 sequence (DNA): TGTGCCAGCAGCCGAACCGGGGGGGTCCCCGGGGAGCTGTTTTTT. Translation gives CASSRTGGVPGELFF.

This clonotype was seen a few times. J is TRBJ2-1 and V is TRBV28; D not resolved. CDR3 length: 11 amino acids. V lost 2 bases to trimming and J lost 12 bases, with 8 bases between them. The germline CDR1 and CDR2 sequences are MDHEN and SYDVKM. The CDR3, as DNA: TGTGCCAGCAGTTTAGGGCTAGGGCAGTTCTTC. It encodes CASSLGLGQFF.

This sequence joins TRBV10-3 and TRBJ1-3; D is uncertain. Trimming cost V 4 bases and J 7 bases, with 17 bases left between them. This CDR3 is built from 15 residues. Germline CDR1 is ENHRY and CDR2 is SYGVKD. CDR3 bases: TGTGCCATCAGTGGCTCGGAAGGGATAAAGAACACCATATATTTT. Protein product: CAISGSEGIKNTIYF.

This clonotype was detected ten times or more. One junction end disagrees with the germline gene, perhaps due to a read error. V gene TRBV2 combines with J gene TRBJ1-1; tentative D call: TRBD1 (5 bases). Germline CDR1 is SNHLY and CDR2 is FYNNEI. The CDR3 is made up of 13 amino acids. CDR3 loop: CASSEGVLAEAFF. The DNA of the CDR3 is TGTGCCAGCAGCGAAGGGGTGTTGGCTGAAGCTTTCTTT. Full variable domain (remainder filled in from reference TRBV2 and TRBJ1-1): EPEVTQTPSHQVTQMGQEVILRCVPISNHLYFYWYRQILGQKVEFLVSFYNNEISEKSEIFDDQFSVERPDGSNFTLKIRSTKLEDSAMYFCASSEGVLAEAFFGQGTRLTVV.

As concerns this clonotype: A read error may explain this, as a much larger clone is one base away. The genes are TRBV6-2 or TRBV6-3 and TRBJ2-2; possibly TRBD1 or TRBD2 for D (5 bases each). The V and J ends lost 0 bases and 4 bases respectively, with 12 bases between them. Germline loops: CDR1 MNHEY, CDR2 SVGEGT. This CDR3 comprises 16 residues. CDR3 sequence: CASSYSRGTSTGELFF. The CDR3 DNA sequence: TGTGCCAGCAGTTACTCGAGAGGGACGAGCACCGGGGAGCTGTTTTTT.

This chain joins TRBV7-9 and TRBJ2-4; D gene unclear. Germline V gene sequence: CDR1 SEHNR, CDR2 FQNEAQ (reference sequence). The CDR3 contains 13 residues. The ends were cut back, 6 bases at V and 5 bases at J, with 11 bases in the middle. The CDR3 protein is CASSIDAQNIQYF. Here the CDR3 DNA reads TGTGCCAGCAGTATAGACGCCCAAAACATTCAGTACTTC.

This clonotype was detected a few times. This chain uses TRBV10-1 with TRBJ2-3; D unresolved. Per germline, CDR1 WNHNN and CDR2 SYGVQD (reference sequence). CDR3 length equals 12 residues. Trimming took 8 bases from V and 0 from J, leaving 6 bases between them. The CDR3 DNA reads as TGCGCCAGCGGGGTAAGCACAGATACGCAGTATTTT. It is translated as CASGVSTDTQYF.

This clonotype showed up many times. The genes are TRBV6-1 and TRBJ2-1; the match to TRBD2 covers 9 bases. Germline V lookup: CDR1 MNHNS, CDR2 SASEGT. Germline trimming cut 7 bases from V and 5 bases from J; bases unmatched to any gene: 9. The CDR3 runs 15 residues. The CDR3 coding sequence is TGTGCCAGCAACAAAATAGCGGGAGTAAACAATGAGCAGTTCTTC. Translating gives CASNKIAGVNNEQFF.

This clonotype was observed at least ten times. The CDR3 nucleotides are TGTGCCAGCAGCCAAATATCAGGGGCACAAGAGACCCAGTACTTC. This sequence encodes CASSQISGAQETQYF. The gene calls are TRBV3-1 and TRBJ2-5; D might be TRBD1 (6 bases). The germline CDR1 and CDR2 sequences are LGHDT and YNNKEL (reference sequence). V lost 2 bases to trimming and J lost 2 bases, with 12 bases between them. CDR3 length: 15 residues.